The source of this T cell receptor beta chain is a study of response to subunit inactivated influenza vaccine. This clonotype occurred once. TCRdb analysed the RT-PCR reads with MiXCR anew, one entry per CDR3 protein. The sample lists about 540,000 distinct CDR3 sequences, under 25% seen once, with 2.5% to 3.5% in the top ten. Another study also made use of these data, one on T cells expressing NK-cell markers. From that report: What made the TCR beta cDNA was 5'RACE template switching with UMIs.

Sequencing used CD4+ T cells sorted from PBMCs, obtained roughly 12 days after vaccination. The TCR sequence derives from a man in his forties or fifties who received an inactivated influenza vaccine.

The CDR3 is CASSLASVKNIQYF. CDR3 DNA sequence: TGTGCCAGCAGTTTGGCGTCAGTCAAAAACATTCAGTACTTC. The chain is built from TRBV12-3 or TRBV12-4 and TRBJ2-4; no clear D gene. With 3 bases removed from V and 3 bases from J, the gap between germline ends came to 9 bases. This CDR3 contains 14 residues.